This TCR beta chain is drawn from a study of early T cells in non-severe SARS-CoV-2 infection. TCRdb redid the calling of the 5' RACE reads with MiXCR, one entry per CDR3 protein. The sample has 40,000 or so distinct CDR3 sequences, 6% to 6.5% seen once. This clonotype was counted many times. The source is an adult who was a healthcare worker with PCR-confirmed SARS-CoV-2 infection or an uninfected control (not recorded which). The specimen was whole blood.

The CDR3 loop reads CSAEEESYNEQFF. The CDR3 coding sequence is TGCAGTGCTGAAGAGGAATCCTACAATGAGCAGTTCTTC. V gene TRBV20-1 combines with J gene TRBJ2-1; D is uncertain. The V end was cut by 5 bases, the J end by 1 base, with 9 bases between. The CDR3 loop spans 13 amino acids. Germline assignment: CDR1 DFQATT and CDR2 SNEGSKA (reference sequence).